The present T cell receptor (beta chain) was sequenced within a study of blood T cells in healthy people across ages. Overall study context: About one barcoded beta molecule was captured per two T cells (by template switching).

Using a J-beta primer mix together with a sample-barcoded 5' primer, a second PCR was run for roughly 6 to 12 cycles. Each cDNA was tagged by a template-switch adaptor containing 12 random nucleotides. Every sample returned 2.5 million or more CDR3-containing paired-end reads. TCRdb ran MiXCR on the 5' RACE reads and lists one entry per CDR3 protein. The sample contains 650,000 to 800,000 distinct CDR3 sequences, 44% of which appear only once. The CDR3 length is 16 residues. Per the germline V gene, CDR1 is SQVTM and CDR2 is ANQGSEA. The donors, healthy Caucasians from Russia, were aged roughly 6 to 90. About this clonotype itself: Its ends do not fully match the called genes, so a read error is possible.

The source is a man in his 60s in good health. The chain combines TRBV29-1 with TRBJ2-7, with 12 nucleotides matching TRBD1. Specimen: blood. CDR3 loop: CSVEGTGGQEYYEQYF. The DNA for the CDR3 is TGCAGCGTGGAAGGGACAGGGGGCCAGGAGTACTACGAGCAGTACTTC.